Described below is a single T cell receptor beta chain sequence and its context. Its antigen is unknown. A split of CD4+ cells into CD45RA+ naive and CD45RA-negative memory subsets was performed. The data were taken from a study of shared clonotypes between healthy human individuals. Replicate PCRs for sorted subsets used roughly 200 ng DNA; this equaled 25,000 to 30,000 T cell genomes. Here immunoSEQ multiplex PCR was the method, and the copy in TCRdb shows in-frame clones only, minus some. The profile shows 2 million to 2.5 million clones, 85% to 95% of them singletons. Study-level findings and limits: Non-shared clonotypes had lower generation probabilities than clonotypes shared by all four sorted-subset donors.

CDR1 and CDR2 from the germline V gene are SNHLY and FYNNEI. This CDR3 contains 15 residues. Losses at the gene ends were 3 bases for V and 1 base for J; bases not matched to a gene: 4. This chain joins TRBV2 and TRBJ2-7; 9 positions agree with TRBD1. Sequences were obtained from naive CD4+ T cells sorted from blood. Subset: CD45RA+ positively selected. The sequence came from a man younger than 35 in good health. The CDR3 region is CASSDPDRGSYEQYF. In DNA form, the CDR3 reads TGTGCCAGCAGTGATCCGGACAGGGGATCCTACGAGCAGTACTTC. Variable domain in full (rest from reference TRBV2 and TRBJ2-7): EPEVTQTPSHQVTQMGQEVILRCVPISNHLYFYWYRQILGQKVEFLVSFYNNEISEKSEIFDDQFSVERPDGSNFTLKIRSTKLEDSAMYFCASSDPDRGSYEQYFGPGTRLTVT.